Sequencing of this TCR beta chain was carried out in a study of T cells after yellow fever vaccination. Trimming took off 5 bases at V and 3 bases at J, with 19 bases between the two ends. The CDR3 has 16 amino acids. Germline lookup yields CDR1 MNHEY and CDR2 SMNVEV (reference sequence). TCRdb reanalysed the 5' RACE reads using MiXCR and keeps one entry per CDR3 protein. The data contain some 240,000 distinct CDR3 sequences, approximately 3.5% of them singletons. Study-level results: Clones from primary vaccination mostly reappeared after the booster (approximately 96% CD4, around 90% CD8).

This clonotype has ten or more counts. Antigen unknown. The starting material was PBMCs, obtained 15 days after the yellow fever booster vaccination. This clonotype was obtained from a man younger than 35 who received the YFV17D yellow fever vaccine. The chain uses TRBV27 and TRBJ2-5; D possibly matches TRBD1 or TRBD2 (5 bases each). CDR3 sequence: CASSNIEGLAKETQYF. CDR3 in DNA: TGTGCCAGCAGTAACATCGAGGGGCTAGCAAAAGAGACCCAGTACTTC.